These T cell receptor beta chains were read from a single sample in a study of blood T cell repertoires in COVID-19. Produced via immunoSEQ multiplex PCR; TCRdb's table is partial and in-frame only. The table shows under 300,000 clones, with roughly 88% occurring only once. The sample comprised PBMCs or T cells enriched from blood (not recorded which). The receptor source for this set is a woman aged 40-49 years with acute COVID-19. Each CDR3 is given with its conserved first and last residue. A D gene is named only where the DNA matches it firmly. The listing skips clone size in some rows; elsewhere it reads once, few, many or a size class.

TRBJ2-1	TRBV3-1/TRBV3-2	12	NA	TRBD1	TGTGCCAGCAGCCCGACAGGGATCGAGCAGTTCTTC	CASSPTGIEQFF
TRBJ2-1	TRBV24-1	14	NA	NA	TGTGCCACCAGTCTGTCGAGCTCCTACAATGAGCAGTTCTTC	CATSLSSSYNEQFF
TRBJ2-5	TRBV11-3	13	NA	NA	TGTGCCAGCAGCCCGATAGGCGGCGGGACCCAGTACTTC	CASSPIGGGTQYF
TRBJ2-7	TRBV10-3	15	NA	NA	TGTGCCATCAGTGAGTCGAGGAGGGGGGGATACGAGCAGTACTTC	CAISESRRGGYEQYF
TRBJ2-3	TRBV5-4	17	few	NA	TGTGCCAGCAGCTTGGTTCATATGGGACTTAGCACAGATACGCAGTATTTT	CASSLVHMGLSTDTQYF
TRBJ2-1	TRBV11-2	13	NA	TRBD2	TGTGCCAGCAGAGGGATAGCGGGGCCGGGGTCGTTCTTC	CASRGIAGPGSFF
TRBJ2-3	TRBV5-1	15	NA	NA	TGCGCCAGCAGCTTGGTGGGACTCTTCACAGATACGCAGTATTTT	CASSLVGLFTDTQYF
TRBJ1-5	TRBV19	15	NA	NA	TGTGCCAGTAGTGTATCCGGGACATCCAATCAGCCCCAGCATTTT	CASSVSGTSNQPQHF
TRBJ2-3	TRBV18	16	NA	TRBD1	TGTGCCAGCTCAGCCGACAGGGCCCTCGGCACAGATACGCAGTATTTT	CASSADRALGTDTQYF
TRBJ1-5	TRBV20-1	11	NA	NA	TGCAGTGCTAGGGGGGGAGGGCCCCAGCATTTT	CSARGGGPQHF
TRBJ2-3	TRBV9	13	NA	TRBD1	TGTGCCAGCAGGGGGACAGCCACAGATACGCAGTATTTT	CASRGTATDTQYF
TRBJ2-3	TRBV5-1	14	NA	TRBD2	TGCGCCAGCAGCTTTGGACTAGATGCAGATACGCAGTATTTT	CASSFGLDADTQYF
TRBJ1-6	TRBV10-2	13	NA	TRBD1	TGCGCCAGCGGGGTGACAGGGGATTCACCCCTCCACTTT	CASGVTGDSPLHF
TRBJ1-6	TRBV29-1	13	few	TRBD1	TGCAGCGTAAAGACAGGGTTTGATTCACCCCTCCACTTT	CSVKTGFDSPLHF
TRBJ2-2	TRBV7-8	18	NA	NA	TGTGCCAGCAGCCCACACCGGGAGATCGGGGCGGGGACCGGGGAGCTGTTTTTT	CASSPHREIGAGTGELFF
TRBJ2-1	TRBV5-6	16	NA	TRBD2	TGTGCCAGCAGCTTCAGACTAGCGGGGGATTACAATGAGCAGTTCTTC	CASSFRLAGDYNEQFF
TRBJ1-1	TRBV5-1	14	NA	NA	TGCGCCAGCAGCTTGGGAGGGATCGACACTGAAGCTTTCTTT	CASSLGGIDTEAFF
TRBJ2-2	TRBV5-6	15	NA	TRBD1	TGTGCCAGCAGCCCCGGGACAGGGTACACCGGGGAGCTGTTTTTT	CASSPGTGYTGELFF
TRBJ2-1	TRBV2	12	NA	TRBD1	TGTGCCAGCAGCCAGGACAGGGGCGAGCAGTTCTTC	CASSQDRGEQFF
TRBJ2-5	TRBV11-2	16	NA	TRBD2	TGTGCCAGCAGCTTAGCTCCTCTAGCGGCGGTCGAGACCCAGTACTTC	CASSLAPLAAVETQYF
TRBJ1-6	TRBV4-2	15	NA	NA	TGTGCCAGCAGCCAAGGAGAACAGGGAAATTCACCCCTCCACTTT	CASSQGEQGNSPLHF
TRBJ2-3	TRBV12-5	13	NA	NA	TGTGCTAGTGGTTTGGTAAGGGGAGATACGCAGTATTTT	CASGLVRGDTQYF
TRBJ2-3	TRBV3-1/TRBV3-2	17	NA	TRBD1	TGTGCCAGCAGCCCAGTCCCAGACAGGGGGCGCACAGATACGCAGTATTTT	CASSPVPDRGRTDTQYF
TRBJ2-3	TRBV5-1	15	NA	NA	TGCGCCAGCAGGGAAGCGGGTTTAGAGGCAGATACGCAGTATTTT	CASREAGLEADTQYF
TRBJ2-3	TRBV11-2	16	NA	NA	TGTGCCAGCAGCCCCCGGACTCTGCCTAGCACAGATACGCAGTATTTT	CASSPRTLPSTDTQYF
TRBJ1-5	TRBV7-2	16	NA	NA	TGTGCCAGCAGCTCATGGACAGCTTATAGCAATCAGCCCCAGCATTTT	CASSSWTAYSNQPQHF
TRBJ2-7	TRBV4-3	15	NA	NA	TGCGCCAGCAGCCAAGAGTCGACACCTATCTACGAGCAGTACTTC	CASSQESTPIYEQYF
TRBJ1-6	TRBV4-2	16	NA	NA	TGTGCCAGCAGCCAATGGGAGGGATCGCCCGGATCACCCCTCCACTTT	CASSQWEGSPGSPLHF
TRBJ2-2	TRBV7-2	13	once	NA	TGTGCCAGCAGCTTATATAGAACCGGGGAGCTGTTTTTT	CASSLYRTGELFF
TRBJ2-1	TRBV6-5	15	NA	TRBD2	TGTGCCAGCAGCTCGACTAGCGGGGGGTACAATGAGCAGTTCTTC	CASSSTSGGYNEQFF
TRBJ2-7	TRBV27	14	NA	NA	TGTGCCAGCAGTCGACAGTGGGCATCCTACGAGCAGTACTTC	CASSRQWASYEQYF
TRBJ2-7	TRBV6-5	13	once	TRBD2	TGTGCCAGCAGTTTTGGACTAGCGGGCGAGCAGTACTTC	CASSFGLAGEQYF
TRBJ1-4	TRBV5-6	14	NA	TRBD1	TGTGCCAGCAGCCCCGAGACAGGGGCCGAAAAACTGTTTTTT	CASSPETGAEKLFF
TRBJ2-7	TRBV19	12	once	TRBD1	TGTGCCACCGTAGGGGGCAGAGGCGAGCAGTACTTC	CATVGGRGEQYF
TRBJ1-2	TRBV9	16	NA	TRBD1	TGTGCCAGCAGCGTAACCACGGACAGGGAAGCGCTTGGCTACACCTTC	CASSVTTDREALGYTF